This T cell receptor (beta chain) was documented in a study of blood T cell repertoires in COVID-19. CDR3 length equals 14 residues. Germline loops: CDR1 SGDLS, CDR2 YYNGEE. The V gene end was trimmed by 3 bases and the J gene end by 7 bases; junction bases not matched to a gene: 4. The protocol was immunoSEQ multiplex PCR, while the TCRdb copy is restricted to in-frame clones and leaves out a portion. The table lists about 240,000 clones, 80% to 85% of them singletons. This clone occurred a few times. The sequence derives from a woman younger than 35 with acute or convalescent COVID-19. Specimen: peripheral blood. The V gene is TRBV9, the J gene TRBJ2-2, with TRBD2 identical over 9 bases. CDR3 sequence (DNA): TGTGCCAGCAGCGAGGGACTAGCAATCGGGGAGCTGTTTTTT. Its protein is CASSEGLAIGELFF. The complete variable domain, with remaining parts taken from reference TRBV9 and TRBJ2-2, reads DSGVTQTPKHLITATGQRVTLRCSPRSGDLSVYWYQQSLDQGLQFLIQYYNGEERAKGNILERFSAQQFPDLHSELNLSSLELGDSALYFCASSEGLAIGELFFGEGSRLTVL.